The 6 T cell receptor beta chains below come from one sample, sequenced in a study of control samples from healthy donors and cancer patients. Sequencing used immunoSEQ multiplex PCR; TCRdb keeps in-frame clones, though not all of them. The sample lists more than 95,000 clones, around 92% occurring once. Sequenced: PBMCs. These receptors were taken from a man older than 75 with head and neck cancer.

V and J are TRBV4-1 and TRBJ2-7; TRBD2 aligns across 11 bases. V shed 4 bases, J shed 0 bases, and the junction held 14 bases outside the gene matches. The CDR3 is 19 residues long. CDR1 is MGHRA and CDR2 is YSYEKL in the germline V gene. DNA for the CDR3: TGCGCCAGCAGCCTTACCGGGACTAGCGGTCCTGAAAGCTCCTACGAGCAGTACTTC. It codes for CASSLTGTSGPESSYEQYF.

CDR3 DNA: TGTGCCAGCAGTTTTGGGGAGACCCAGTACTTC. Translated: CASSFGETQYF. V gene TRBV12-3 or TRBV12-4 combines with J gene TRBJ2-5; D is unresolved. The CDR3 sequence is 11 residues long. The V and J ends lost 3 bases and 5 bases respectively, with 4 bases between them.

The V gene is TRBV3-1 (or the pseudogene TRBV3-2), the J gene TRBJ1-1; D remains unclear. The V gene's germline CDR1 is LGHDT and CDR2 YNNKEL (reference sequence). The CDR3 consists of 14 residues. Trimming shortened V by 0 bases and J by 0 bases, and 5 bases separated the two germline ends. This CDR3 reads CASSQDGLNTEAFF. The CDR3 DNA reads as TGTGCCAGCAGCCAAGACGGTCTGAACACTGAAGCTTTCTTT.

V gene TRBV4-1 combines with J gene TRBJ1-2, with D possibly being TRBD1 (5 bases). The CDR3 is 15 residues long. Germline lookup yields CDR1 MGHRA and CDR2 YSYEKL. Trimming removed 1 base at V and 0 bases at J, with 9 bases between. As DNA, the CDR3 is TGCGCCAGCAGCCAAGCGGAGGGGACTAACTATGGCTACACCTTC. Protein: CASSQAEGTNYGYTF.

The chain recombines TRBV7-2 with TRBJ2-1, with a weak D call TRBD2 (6 bases). The germline V gene encodes CDR1 SGHTA and CDR2 FQGNSA. V lost 3 bases and J 5 bases, leaving 14 bases between the germline ends. This CDR3 is 15 amino acids long. This chain's CDR3 is CASSFGTRSDNEQFF. In DNA form, the CDR3 reads TGTGCCAGCAGCTTCGGGACTCGCTCAGACAATGAGCAGTTCTTC.

V and J are TRBV6-1 and TRBJ1-2; D gene uncertain. Per the germline V gene, CDR1 is MNHNS and CDR2 is SASEGT. The ends were cut back, 2 bases at V and 2 bases at J, with 6 bases in the middle. The CDR3 runs to 13 residues. CDR3 in amino acids: CASSELANYGYTF. The CDR3 nucleotides are TGTGCCAGCAGTGAATTGGCCAACTATGGCTACACCTTC.